This entry lists 29 T cell receptor beta chains sequenced from one sample in a study of glioma-infiltrating T cells after dendritic cell vaccination. TCRdb's copy holds only in-frame clones and misses some; the assay was immunoSEQ multiplex PCR. The table includes 49,000 or so clones, roughly 87% detected once. This specimen consisted of blood, obtained before dendritic cell vaccination. The receptor set was obtained from a human donor with glioblastoma.

CDR3 in amino acids: CASSWTAADYYNEQFF. The CDR3, as DNA: TGTGCCAGCAGCTGGACTGCAGCGGACTACTACAATGAGCAGTTCTTC. This chain connects TRBV4-2 to TRBJ2-1; D possibly corresponds to TRBD2 (6 bases). The CDR3 loop spans 16 amino acids. CDR1 is LGHNA and CDR2 is YNFKEQ in the germline V gene. Between the trimmed V and J ends, which lost 5 bases and 3 bases, there was a span of 17 bases.

The V call is TRBV6-5, the J call TRBJ2-7; 8 bases fit TRBD1. After removal of 6 bases from V and 2 bases from J, the junction contained 6 bases not matched to a gene. Germline loops: CDR1 MNHEY, CDR2 SVGAGI. There are 14 residues in the CDR3. CDR3 bases: TGTGCCAGCAGGTCGACAGGGGCCACCTACGAGCAGTACTTC. This codes for CASRSTGATYEQYF.

The V call is TRBV7-8, the J call TRBJ1-2; possibly TRBD1 for D (6 bases). The V and J ends lost 5 bases and 1 base respectively, with 20 bases between them. This CDR3 has 17 amino acids. The V gene's germline CDR1 is SGHVS and CDR2 FQNEAQ. CDR3 loop: CASSLSAGGALNYGYTF. DNA for the CDR3: TGTGCCAGCAGCCTAAGTGCTGGGGGCGCCCTTAACTATGGCTACACCTTC.

The V and J genes are TRBV7-2 and TRBJ1-2; D is unresolved. Trimming stripped 5 bases from V and 1 base from J, with 14 bases between. The V gene's germline CDR1 is SGHTA and CDR2 FQGNSA. The CDR3 totals 15 residues. The DNA for the CDR3 is TGTGCCAGCAGCCCACTAACAACGGTTAACTATGGCTACACCTTC. Amino acids: CASSPLTTVNYGYTF.

The chain couples TRBV10-2 to TRBJ1-1; D gene ambiguous. The CDR3 contains 15 residues. The ends were cut back, 7 bases at V and 1 base at J, with 16 bases in the middle. Germline V gene lookup returns CDR1 WSHSY and CDR2 SAAADI. The CDR3 DNA reads as TGCGCCAGCACGTTTACAAAGCGTCGGAACACTGAAGCTTTCTTT. Translation gives CASTFTKRRNTEAFF.

This chain joins TRBV4-1 and TRBJ2-7, with a possible D match to TRBD1 (6 bases). Trimming stripped 1 base from V and 3 bases from J, with 13 bases between. The CDR3 runs 15 residues. Germline CDR1 MGHRA, CDR2 YSYEKL. Here the CDR3 DNA reads TGCGCCAGCAGCCAAGCGTACAGGGCCGACTACGAGCAGTACTTC. Protein sequence: CASSQAYRADYEQYF.

V is TRBV9 and J is TRBJ1-1; tentatively, D is TRBD1 (5 bases). V was pared by 1 base and J by 2 bases, with 12 bases between. Germline V gene data show CDR1 as SGDLS and CDR2 as YYNGEE. The CDR3 spans 15 residues. CDR3 in DNA: TGTGCCAGCAGCGTATCTACAGGACATAACACTGAAGCTTTCTTT. Protein: CASSVSTGHNTEAFF.

This clone was seen only once. The V gene is TRBV5-5, the J gene TRBJ2-5; possibly TRBD2 for D (6 bases). CDR3 length: 15 residues. Germline V gives CDR1 SGHKS, CDR2 YYEKEE (reference sequence). V lost 4 bases and J lost 5, with 18 bases in between. CDR3 coding DNA: TGTGCCAGCAGCCCCGGGACGGGGGAAACGGAGACCCAGTACTTC. Translated: CASSPGTGETETQYF.

The chain couples TRBV19 to TRBJ2-2, with D perhaps TRBD1 (6 bases). This CDR3 comprises 18 residues. CDR1 LNHDA and CDR2 SQIVND come from the germline V gene (reference sequence). V lost 3 bases and J 3 bases, leaving 20 bases between the germline ends. CDR3 nucleotide sequence: TGTGCCAGTAGTATTAGGCACAGGGTGTTAGGGTACACCGGGGAGCTGTTTTTT. This encodes CASSIRHRVLGYTGELFF.

The chain recombines TRBV7-2 with TRBJ1-1; no definite D call. The CDR3 covers 14 residues. V shed 2 bases and J shed 0 bases, with 7 bases lying between them. Germline CDR1 SGHTA, CDR2 FQGNSA. Here the CDR3 reads CASSLTTMNTEAFF. The CDR3 DNA reads as TGTGCCAGCAGCTTAACAACAATGAACACTGAAGCTTTCTTT.

This chain uses TRBV19 with TRBJ1-2; TRBD1 aligns across 8 bases. CDR3 length: 15 amino acids. CDR1 is LNHDA, CDR2 SQIVND, per germline (reference sequence). Germline trimming cut 6 bases from V and 8 bases from J; bases unmatched to any gene: 14. CDR3 coding DNA: TGTGCCAGTAGCGTCCGGACAGGGAGATCTGAGGGCTACACCTTC. It yields the protein CASSVRTGRSEGYTF.

The chain joins TRBV15 to TRBJ2-3, with TRBD2 matching 12 bases. V shed 2 bases and J 0 bases; nucleotides not matched to a gene: 6. The CDR3 totals 18 residues. The V gene's germline CDR1 is LNHNV and CDR2 YYDKDF (reference sequence). The CDR3 nucleotides read TGTGCCACCAGCAGATCGCTAGCGGGAGGGCCTAGCACAGATACGCAGTATTTT. Translated: CATSRSLAGGPSTDTQYF. Filled out from reference TRBV15 and TRBJ2-3, the complete variable domain reads DAMVIQNPRYQVTQFGKPVTLSCSQTLNHNVMYWYQQKSSQAPKLLFHYYDKDFNNEADTPDNFQSRRPNTSFCFLDIRSPGLGDTAMYLCATSRSLAGGPSTDTQYFGPGTRLTVL.

The CDR3 DNA follows: TGTGCCAGCAGCCCTACAGGGACCCAAGAGACCCAGTACTTC. Translation gives CASSPTGTQETQYF. The chain recombines TRBV5-5 with TRBJ2-5; a weak D match, TRBD1 (6 bases). V was cut by 4 bases and J by 1 base, with 11 bases left in between. Per the germline V gene, CDR1 is SGHKS and CDR2 is YYEKEE (reference sequence). The CDR3 length is 14 residues.

The V and J genes are TRBV9 and TRBJ2-7; 7 nucleotides match TRBD1. The V gene end was trimmed by 0 bases and the J gene end by 3 bases; junction bases not matched to a gene: 3. Per germline, CDR1 SGDLS and CDR2 YYNGEE. This CDR3 is built from 14 residues. DNA for the CDR3: TGTGCCAGCAGCGTAGAGGCAGGGGGCTACGAGCAGTACTTC. Its translation: CASSVEAGGYEQYF.

The chain uses TRBV25-1 and TRBJ2-3; 7 bases agree with TRBD1. The CDR3 consists of 17 residues. CDR1 is MGHDK, CDR2 SYGVNS, per germline. V shed 4 bases, J shed 1 base, and the junction held 11 bases outside the gene matches. CDR3 sequence (DNA): TGTGCCAGCAGTGTAGGGGGCAAGGGAATGGGCACAGATACGCAGTATTTT. Amino acid sequence: CASSVGGKGMGTDTQYF.

The genes are TRBV27 and TRBJ2-2; 7 nucleotides align to TRBD2. Germline assignment: CDR1 MNHEY and CDR2 SMNVEV (reference sequence). There are 15 residues in the CDR3. Trimming cost V 8 bases and J 4 bases; bases outside gene matches: 10. The CDR3 nucleotides are TGTGCCAGCTCCCAAGTAGCGGGTGCCACCGGGGAGCTGTTTTTT. Its protein is CASSQVAGATGELFF.

The V gene is TRBV6-5, the J gene TRBJ2-7, with 8 bases identical to TRBD1. The length of the CDR3 is 14 residues. The J segment lost 7 bases and the V segment lost 6 bases, leaving 11 bases of the junction unmatched. Germline V lookup: CDR1 MNHEY, CDR2 SVGAGI. The CDR3 here is CASRTGTGTLEQYF. The DNA for the CDR3 is TGTGCCAGCAGAACCGGGACAGGCACATTAGAGCAGTACTTC.

This chain links TRBV6-1 with TRBJ2-5, with 9 bases fitting TRBD1. CDR3 length: 15 amino acids. V was clipped by 3 bases and J by 4 bases; unmatched bases: 6. The germline V gene encodes CDR1 MNHNS and CDR2 SASEGT. The CDR3, as DNA: TGTGCCAGCAGTGAGGCCGGGACAGGGAGAGAGACCCAGTACTTC. As protein: CASSEAGTGRETQYF.

This clone was counted only a few times. The chain is built from TRBV2 and TRBJ1-1, with 7 bases lining up with TRBD1. The CDR3 runs to 16 residues. After removal of 5 bases from V and 1 base from J, the junction contained 10 bases not matched to a gene. CDR1 is SNHLY and CDR2 is FYNNEI in the germline V gene. The CDR3 sequence: CASSPTGSGWNTEAFF. The CDR3 DNA follows: TGTGCCAGCAGTCCGACAGGGTCGGGTTGGAACACTGAAGCTTTCTTT.

This chain links TRBV11-3 with TRBJ2-1, with 10 nucleotides matching TRBD2. The germline V gene has CDR1 SGHNT and CDR2 YENEEA. Trimming cost V 3 bases and J 5 bases; bases outside gene matches: 4. The CDR3 is 15 residues long. DNA of the CDR3: TGTGCCAGCAGCTTGAGGCTAGCGGGAGACAATGAGCAGTTCTTC. Encoded protein: CASSLRLAGDNEQFF. The full variable domain, completed using reference TRBV11-3 and TRBJ2-1, is EAGVVQSPRYKIIEKKQPVAFWCNPISGHNTLYWYLQNLGQGPELLIRYENEEAVDDSQLPKDRFSAERLKGVDSTLKIQPAELGDSAVYLCASSLRLAGDNEQFFGPGTRLTVL.

The chain uses TRBV5-5 and TRBJ1-1, with a weak D call TRBD1 (6 bases). The length of the CDR3 is 14 residues. The V and J ends lost 4 bases and 6 bases respectively, with 16 bases between them. CDR1 is SGHKS, CDR2 YYEKEE, per germline (reference sequence). This chain's CDR3 is CASSLQDRRAEAFF. The CDR3 coding sequence is TGTGCCAGCAGCCTACAGGACAGACGGGCTGAAGCTTTCTTT.

The CDR3 region is CASSSDSRGYEQYF. The CDR3 DNA follows: TGTGCCAGTAGTTCGGACTCCAGGGGTTACGAGCAGTACTTC. The rearrangement uses TRBV19 and TRBJ2-7; D possibly corresponds to TRBD1 (6 bases). CDR3 size: 14 residues. V was trimmed by 5 bases and J by 4 bases, leaving 15 bases between them. CDR1 and CDR2 from the germline V gene are LNHDA and SQIVND (reference sequence).

The chain has TRBV6-6 and TRBJ2-5; TRBD2 matches at 8 bases. V was clipped by 2 bases and J by 2 bases; unmatched bases: 4. This CDR3 is built from 15 residues. Germline lookup yields CDR1 MNHNY and CDR2 SVGAGI (reference sequence). This chain's CDR3 is CASSYPSGGQETQYF. Here the CDR3 DNA reads TGTGCCAGCAGTTACCCCAGCGGGGGACAAGAGACCCAGTACTTC.

This clone was picked up one time. J is TRBJ2-7 and V is TRBV7-9; 8 bases align to TRBD1. Trimming removed 5 bases from V and 2 bases from J; junction bases left unmatched: 8. The CDR3 length is 15 residues. The germline V gene encodes CDR1 SEHNR and CDR2 FQNEAQ (reference sequence). The DNA of the CDR3 is TGTGCCAGCAGCCGCGGACAGGGAAAAGCCTACGAGCAGTACTTC. This encodes CASSRGQGKAYEQYF.

The chain uses TRBV4-1 and TRBJ1-5, with 9 bases matching TRBD1. Germline lookup yields CDR1 MGHRA and CDR2 YSYEKL. V dropped 3 bases and J dropped 3; count of bases not matched to a gene: 9. CDR3 length: 17 residues. Written as DNA, the CDR3 is TGCGCCAGCAGCCAGACCTTACGGGACAGGGTCAATCAGCCCCAGCATTTT. This sequence encodes CASSQTLRDRVNQPQHF.

This chain links TRBV11-2 with TRBJ1-1; possible D gene TRBD1, 5 bases. V was trimmed by 2 bases and J by 5 bases, leaving 15 bases between them. The CDR3 runs to 15 residues. The germline V gene encodes CDR1 SGHAT and CDR2 FQNNGV. DNA for the CDR3: TGTGCCAGCAGCTTATGGGGTTCGGGGGGGACTGAAGCTTTCTTT. Its translation is CASSLWGSGGTEAFF.

This clone has just a few counts. V and J are TRBV2 and TRBJ2-1; no reliable D call. Germline V gene lookup returns CDR1 SNHLY and CDR2 FYNNEI. This CDR3 is built from 14 residues. Trimming took off 8 bases at V and 0 bases at J, with 11 bases between the two ends. CDR3 in DNA: TGTGCCAGCCGGCTGGCTAGCTCCTACAATGAGCAGTTCTTC. Its translation: CASRLASSYNEQFF.

The gene calls are TRBV6-1 and TRBJ1-2; D remains ambiguous. V lost 2 bases and J lost 0, with 10 bases in between. The germline gives CDR1 MNHNS, CDR2 SASEGT. The CDR3 runs to 15 residues. The CDR3 reads CASSEWSGTNYGYTF. The DNA for the CDR3 is TGTGCCAGCAGTGAATGGTCGGGGACTAACTATGGCTACACCTTC.

The chain couples TRBV5-5 to TRBJ2-1, with D possibly TRBD1 on 5 matching bases. The V end was cut by 4 bases, the J end by 0 bases, with 11 bases between. The CDR3 extends over 15 amino acids. Germline V gene sequence: CDR1 SGHKS, CDR2 YYEKEE (reference sequence). As DNA, the CDR3 is TGTGCCAGCAGCATGACAGCGAGCTCCTACAATGAGCAGTTCTTC. Amino acids: CASSMTASSYNEQFF.